The clone carrying this TCR beta chain came up a few times. The antigen is not known. Germline and junction disagree at one end, which may indicate a read error. These data come from a study of CD8+ T cells in alopecia areata. Study-level background: Twice a day, 5 to 10 mg of oral tofacitinib was administered to treated patients.

Study observations and caveats: Expanded CD8+ clones among the top 100, as well as scalp clonality, were significantly decreased by tofacitinib.

Sequencing relied on a cDNA template that was reverse transcribed from extracted RNA. Clones were read by immunoSEQ multiplex PCR, and TCRdb kept only the in-frame ones, dropping some. Of around 120,000 clones detected, roughly 63% appear once; the ten largest clones hold 25% to 30%. This CDR3 has 14 amino acids. Germline-derived CDR1 and CDR2 are MNHEY and SVGAGI. As for treatment: oral pan-JAK inhibitor, 5-10 mg twice daily. It was from alopecia areata patients that lesional scalp punch biopsies and peripheral blood were collected. Cell sorting was applied to PBMCs, and CD4+ and CD8+ T cells were collected.

The rearrangement uses TRBV6-5 and TRBJ1-1, with a weak D call TRBD1 (6 bases). The source of this sequence is a human donor with alopecia areata. Sequenced material: CD8+ T cells sorted from blood, taken at week 4, from a patient treated with tofacitinib. CDR3 in DNA: TGTGCCAGCAGCCAGCCACTCCGACAGGCGATATACCACTTT. It is translated as CASSQPLRQAIYHF.